This passage covers 17 T cell receptor beta chains from one sample sequenced in a study of blood T cell repertoires in COVID-19. TCRdb's copy holds only in-frame clones and misses some; the assay was immunoSEQ multiplex PCR. The sample holds some 100,000 clones, about 85% seen once. The sequenced sample consisted of peripheral blood. All receptors come from a man in his 60s with acute or convalescent COVID-19.

Concerning this clone: A junction end diverges from the germline sequence, so it may reflect a read error. The CDR3 sequence: CAWGVDKSYEQYF. The DNA of the CDR3 is TGTGCCTGGGGTGTTGACAAGTCCTACGAGCAGTACTTC. V usage is TRBV30 and J usage is TRBJ2-7, with unresolved D. CDR1 is GTSNPN and CDR2 is SVGIG in the germline V gene (reference sequence). The CDR3 length is 13 residues.

V usage is TRBV11-1 and J usage is TRBJ1-1, with 8 bases lining up with TRBD1. This CDR3 contains 15 residues. Germline-derived CDR1 and CDR2 are SGHAT and FQDESV (reference sequence). V shed 5 bases, J shed 1 base, and the junction held 6 bases outside the gene matches. In DNA form, the CDR3 reads TGTGCCAGCAGCCTGAGACAGGGGAAGAACACTGAAGCTTTCTTT. Its translation is CASSLRQGKNTEAFF. Complete variable domain (other parts from reference TRBV11-1 and TRBJ1-1): EAEVAQSPRYKITEKSQAVAFWCDPISGHATLYWYRQILGQGPELLVQFQDESVVDDSQLPKDRFSAERLKGVDSTLKIQPAELGDSAMYLCASSLRQGKNTEAFFGQGTRLTVV.

The chain recombines TRBV6-2 or TRBV6-3 with TRBJ2-5, with 12 positions matching TRBD2. V was clipped by 2 bases and J by 5 bases; unmatched bases: 9. In germline, CDR1 is MNHEY, CDR2 SVGEGT. The CDR3 totals 17 residues. Here the CDR3 reads CASSYPTSGGSRETQYF. The CDR3 DNA reads as TGTGCCAGCAGTTACCCCACTAGCGGGGGGTCGCGGGAGACCCAGTACTTC.

The CDR3 region is CASSSAGGNTGELFF. The CDR3 region has the DNA TGCGCCAGCAGCTCGGCGGGAGGAAACACCGGGGAGCTGTTTTTT. The chain is built from TRBV5-1 and TRBJ2-2; 8 bases line up with TRBD2. V gave up 3 bases and J gave up 2 bases; unmatched junction bases: 3. The germline V gene has CDR1 SGHRS and CDR2 YFSETQ. The CDR3 covers 15 residues.

The chain links TRBV11-2 to TRBJ1-6, with D unclear. V dropped 3 bases and J dropped 0 bases, with 9 bases sitting between them. CDR1 and CDR2 from the germline V gene are SGHAT and FQNNGV. There are 16 residues in the CDR3. Here the CDR3 DNA reads TGTGCCAGCAGCTTGCTGGGGAGCTCCTATAATTCACCCCTCCACTTT. This encodes CASSLLGSSYNSPLHF.

Comments on this clone: A junction boundary mismatches the germline segment, possibly from a read error. This chain's CDR3 is CASSLGRGYTYEQYF. For the CDR3, the DNA is TGTGCTAGCAGCTTAGGGCGCGGATATACCTACGAGCAGTACTTC. The J gene is TRBJ2-7, the V gene TRBV7-7, with D unclear. CDR3 length: 15 residues. The germline V gene encodes CDR1 SSHAT and CDR2 FNYEAQ (reference sequence).

This chain links TRBV19 with TRBJ2-3, with 9 positions matching TRBD2. The CDR3 is made up of 18 amino acids. V trimming: 5 bases; J trimming: 0 bases; junction bases outside the gene matches: 12. CDR1 and CDR2 from the germline V gene are LNHDA and SQIVND (reference sequence). CDR3 amino acids: CASSLGSGLAGSTDTQYF. CDR3 nucleotides: TGTGCCAGTAGTCTCGGCTCGGGGCTAGCGGGAAGCACAGATACGCAGTATTTT. Supplemented by reference TRBV19 and TRBJ2-3, the full variable domain reads DGGITQSPKYLFRKEGQNVTLSCEQNLNHDAMYWYRQDPGQGLRLIYYSQIVNDFQKGDIAEGYSVSREKKESFPLTVTSAQKNPTAFYLCASSLGSGLAGSTDTQYFGPGTRLTVL.

The chain recombines TRBV6-6 with TRBJ1-5, with a weak D call TRBD1 (6 bases). The CDR3 covers 12 residues. Trimming took off 5 bases at V and 7 bases at J, with 9 bases between the two ends. Germline V gene data show CDR1 as MNHNY and CDR2 as SVGAGI (reference sequence). In DNA form, the CDR3 reads TGTGCCAGCAGTCAGGGGATGCAGCCCCAGCATTTT. Translated: CASSQGMQPQHF.

This clone was counted a few times. The chain couples TRBV9 to TRBJ1-4, with unresolved D. V was clipped by 4 bases and J by 5 bases, with 18 bases between them. CDR3 size: 16 residues. Germline CDR1 SGDLS, CDR2 YYNGEE. CDR3 loop: CASSPRRGGQNEKLFF. The CDR3 DNA reads as TGTGCCAGCAGCCCCCGCCGCGGAGGGCAGAATGAAAAACTGTTTTTT.

This clone was seen a handful of times. J is TRBJ1-1 and V is TRBV12-3 or TRBV12-4; no clear D gene. This CDR3 has 11 amino acids. Trimming removed 3 bases from V and 11 bases from J, with 10 bases in between. The CDR3 coding sequence is TGTGCCAGCAGTTTTACGATGGGCGCTTTCTTT. Translated: CASSFTMGAFF.

This clone was seen only once. The chain combines TRBV20-1 with TRBJ2-5; 7 bases align to TRBD2. The CDR3 sequence is 15 residues long. Germline trimming cut 3 bases from V and 2 bases from J; bases unmatched to any gene: 9. Germline V CDR1 and CDR2: DFQATT, SNEGSKA (reference sequence). The CDR3 nucleotides are TGCAGTGCTAGTTCCGGGAGGACCAAACAAGAGACCCAGTACTTC. Translation: CSASSGRTKQETQYF.

V gene TRBV12-3 or TRBV12-4 combines with J gene TRBJ2-7, with D perhaps matching TRBD1 (6 bases). The CDR3 covers 13 residues. V lost 6 bases to trimming and J lost 4 bases, with 13 bases between them. The CDR3 sequence is CASSPYQGYEQYF. The CDR3 DNA follows: TGTGCCAGCAGCCCATACCAGGGGTACGAGCAGTACTTC.

The CDR3 nucleotides read TGTGCCAGCAGTTTATCACACGGGTTTGAAGCTTTCTTT. Protein sequence: CASSLSHGFEAFF. V gene TRBV27 combines with J gene TRBJ1-1; D gene unclear. V shed 0 bases and J shed 7 bases, with 9 bases lying between them. Germline CDR1 reads MNHEY; CDR2 reads SMNVEV (reference sequence). This CDR3 is 13 amino acids long.

The V and J genes are TRBV6-5 and TRBJ2-7; D remains ambiguous. V was shortened by 6 bases and J by 0 bases, with 15 bases between the two germline ends. CDR3 length: 15 residues. The V gene's germline CDR1 is MNHEY and CDR2 SVGAGI. CDR3 DNA: TGTGCCAGCAGCACCGCCGATGGCAGCTCCTACGAGCAGTACTTC. Translating gives CASSTADGSSYEQYF.

This chain links TRBV3-1 (or the pseudogene TRBV3-2) with TRBJ2-7; TRBD2 is a possible D gene (6 bases). The germline gives CDR1 LGHDT, CDR2 YNNKEL (reference sequence). V shed 3 bases and J shed 5 bases, with 11 bases lying between them. The CDR3 has 13 residues. The chain's CDR3 is CASSHLAYHEQYF. The CDR3 region has the DNA TGTGCCAGCAGCCACCTAGCGTACCACGAGCAGTACTTC.

This chain joins TRBV10-2 and TRBJ2-1; 7 bases agree with TRBD2. The CDR3 totals 16 residues. The J segment lost 3 bases and the V segment lost 4 bases, leaving 9 bases of the junction unmatched. Germline V gene sequence: CDR1 WSHSY, CDR2 SAAADI. The CDR3 DNA sequence: TGCGCCAGCAGTGCCTTGACTAGCAGTGACTACAATGAGCAGTTCTTC. It specifies CASSALTSSDYNEQFF.

The chain couples TRBV19 to TRBJ2-5; 9 bases map to TRBD1. The germline V gene encodes CDR1 LNHDA and CDR2 SQIVND (reference sequence). J was trimmed by 5 bases and V by 4 bases; bases with no gene match: 5. CDR3 size: 14 residues. The CDR3 region has the DNA TGTGCCAGTAGTACCACAGGGGGCAGGGAGACCCAGTACTTC. This sequence encodes CASSTTGGRETQYF.